This T cell receptor beta chain was captured in a study of blood T cell repertoires in COVID-19. Study background: Specimens from acute and convalescent COVID-19 originated in the United States, Italy and Spain.

The CDR3 has 15 amino acids. V lost 4 bases to trimming and J lost 6 bases; unmatched junction nucleotides: 12. Germline values: CDR1 SGHDT, CDR2 YYEEEE. TCRdb's table, derived via immunoSEQ multiplex PCR, lists solely in-frame clones and lacks some. Of 45,000 to 55,000 clones in the sample, 90% are singletons; the top ten hold roughly 7.6%. This chain uses TRBV5-6 with TRBJ2-7, with TRBD2 matching 8 bases. Sequencing input: peripheral blood. This sequence was found in a woman aged 40 to 50 with active COVID-19. The CDR3: CASSPQRGRGGEQYF. Here the CDR3 DNA reads TGTGCCAGCAGCCCCCAGCGGGGGAGGGGGGGCGAGCAGTACTTC.